This entry lists 32 T cell receptor beta chains sequenced from one sample in a study of blood T cell repertoires in COVID-19. The data were produced by immunoSEQ multiplex PCR, yet TCRdb's version contains in-frame clones alone and is incomplete. The sample yields about 60,000 clones, 80% to 95% seen once. Material: peripheral blood. The receptor source for this set is a human donor with active COVID-19. The donor label of this sample is uncertain.

This rearrangement joins TRBV9 to TRBJ2-2; 10 nucleotides agree with TRBD1. V lost 5 bases to trimming and J lost 3 bases; unmatched junction nucleotides: 4. CDR3 length equals 15 residues. Germline V gene lookup returns CDR1 SGDLS and CDR2 YYNGEE. The CDR3 spells CASSRQGADTGELFF. In DNA, the CDR3 is TGTGCCAGCAGTCGACAGGGGGCGGACACCGGGGAGCTGTTTTTT.

V gene TRBV7-2 combines with J gene TRBJ2-5; TRBD1 agrees at 11 bases. CDR1 is SGHTA and CDR2 is FQGNSA in the germline V gene. The junction had 5 bases not matched to a gene; V was cut back by 2 bases and J by 9 bases. CDR3 length: 14 residues. CDR3 loop: CASSLNWGQGAQYF. CDR3 bases: TGTGCCAGCAGCTTAAATTGGGGACAGGGGGCCCAGTACTTC.

V usage is TRBV9 and J usage is TRBJ2-3; tentative D call: TRBD2 (6 bases). The CDR3 runs 16 residues. Germline lookup yields CDR1 SGDLS and CDR2 YYNGEE. Trimming took off 0 bases at V and 0 bases at J, with 11 bases between the two ends. The CDR3 region has the DNA TGTGCCAGCAGCGTAGAACTAGCCCTGAGCACAGATACGCAGTATTTT. This codes for CASSVELALSTDTQYF.

This clone showed up just once. This sequence joins TRBV6-6 and TRBJ1-2; 8 bases align to TRBD1. The CDR3 is 12 residues long. V shed 5 bases, J shed 7 bases, and the junction held 3 bases outside the gene matches. The germline V gene has CDR1 MNHNY and CDR2 SVGAGI (reference sequence). The CDR3 reads CASSGQGGGYTF. CDR3 sequence (DNA): TGTGCCAGCAGTGGACAGGGAGGTGGCTACACCTTC.

J is TRBJ2-7 and V is TRBV6-6; TRBD2 might be the D (6 bases). Germline CDR1 reads MNHNY; CDR2 reads SVGAGI (reference sequence). The V end lost 6 bases, the J end lost 7 bases, and 16 bases lay between the germline ends. The CDR3 is 13 amino acids. The chain's CDR3 is CASSVAAVSEQYF. The CDR3 nucleotides read TGTGCCAGCAGCGTAGCGGCGGTGTCGGAGCAGTACTTC.

V and J are TRBV11-2 and TRBJ1-2; D unresolved. V dropped 2 bases and J dropped 4 bases, with 5 bases sitting between them. Germline V gene sequence: CDR1 SGHAT, CDR2 FQNNGV. The CDR3 extends over 12 amino acids. CDR3 protein: CASSLSSYGYTF. Here the CDR3 DNA reads TGTGCCAGCAGCTTATCTAGCTATGGCTACACCTTC.

The CDR3 sequence: CASSSLRGGEQFF. The CDR3, as DNA: TGTGCCAGCAGCTCCCTCAGGGGTGGTGAGCAGTTCTTC. The rearrangement uses TRBV7-2 and TRBJ2-1, with D possibly being TRBD1 (6 bases). The CDR3 covers 13 residues. Trimming took 4 bases from V and 9 from J, leaving 13 bases between them. Germline CDR1 reads SGHTA; CDR2 reads FQGNSA.

This rearrangement joins TRBV7-3 to TRBJ2-7; TRBD2 matches 8 bases. Losses at the gene ends were 5 bases for V and 2 bases for J; bases not matched to a gene: 8. The CDR3 is 15 residues long. The germline V gene encodes CDR1 SGHTA and CDR2 FQGTGA. The CDR3 DNA reads TGTGCCAGCAGCACCGGACTAGCTCCCACCTACGAGCAGTACTTC. Protein: CASSTGLAPTYEQYF. The full variable domain, its missing parts supplied by reference TRBV7-3 and TRBJ2-7, is GAGVSQTPSNKVTEKGKYVELRCDPISGHTALYWYRQSLGQGPEFLIYFQGTGAADDSGLPNDRFFAVRPEGSVSTLKIQRTERGDSAVYLCASSTGLAPTYEQYFGPGTRLTVT.

This sequence joins TRBV27 and TRBJ1-6; TRBD1 agrees at 12 bases. This CDR3 has 17 amino acids. Germline V gene lookup returns CDR1 MNHEY and CDR2 SMNVEV (reference sequence). Trimming cost V 2 bases and J 8 bases; bases outside gene matches: 7. The CDR3 is CASSLIGTGGVDSPLHF. The DNA of the CDR3 is TGTGCCAGCAGTTTAATTGGGACAGGGGGCGTTGATTCACCCCTCCACTTT.

The genes are TRBV3-1 (or the pseudogene TRBV3-2) and TRBJ1-4; 8 bases agree with TRBD1. The CDR3 totals 16 residues. Germline CDR1 reads LGHDT; CDR2 reads YNNKEL (reference sequence). Trimming at V came to 0 bases and at J to 5 bases, leaving 5 bases not matched to a gene. The CDR3 sequence: CASSQEQGGNNEKLFF. In DNA form, the CDR3 reads TGTGCCAGCAGCCAAGAACAGGGGGGGAACAATGAAAAACTGTTTTTT.

This clone was observed a single time. The rearrangement joins TRBV5-4 to TRBJ2-7; D gene ambiguous. The V and J ends lost 0 bases and 1 base respectively, with 11 bases between them. Germline-derived CDR1 and CDR2 are SGHNT and YYREEE (reference sequence). The CDR3 is 15 amino acids. CDR3 region: CASSLDLQQSYEQYV. CDR3 DNA sequence: TGTGCCAGCAGCTTGGATTTACAGCAGTCCTACGAGCAGTACGTC.

V and J are TRBV11-2 and TRBJ2-4; tentative D call: TRBD2 (6 bases). CDR1 and CDR2 from the germline V gene are SGHAT and FQNNGV. V lost 1 base and J 0 bases, leaving 16 bases between the germline ends. The CDR3 is 18 amino acids. The CDR3 DNA reads as TGTGCCAGCAGCTTAGTTGGTCGCGGGACCCTAGCCAAAAACATTCAGTACTTC. This sequence encodes CASSLVGRGTLAKNIQYF. Based on the CDR3 plus reference TRBV11-2 and TRBJ2-4, the full variable domain is EAGVAQSPRYKIIEKRQSVAFWCNPISGHATLYWYQQILGQGPKLLIQFQNNGVVDDSQLPKDRFSAERLKGVDSTLKIQPAKLEDSAVYLCASSLVGRGTLAKNIQYFGAGTRLSVL.

The gene calls are TRBV7-2 and TRBJ1-1, with unresolved D. With 3 bases removed from V and 6 bases from J, the gap between germline ends came to 11 bases. Germline-derived CDR1 and CDR2 are SGHTA and FQGNSA. This CDR3 spans 13 amino acids. The CDR3, as DNA: TGTGCCAGCAGCTTTTCCCGTCCGGCTGAAGCTTTCTTT. It is translated as CASSFSRPAEAFF.

The chain has TRBV29-1 and TRBJ1-2, with a weak D call TRBD1 (5 bases). CDR1 and CDR2 from the germline V gene are SQVTM and ANQGSEA. This CDR3 has 16 amino acids. Deletions cut 4 bases from V and 4 bases from J, with 22 bases between. For the CDR3, the DNA is TGCAGCGTTGCTGACAGCAACCCCAGGGCCATCTATGGCTACACCTTC. Its protein product is CSVADSNPRAIYGYTF. Variable domain in full (rest from reference TRBV29-1 and TRBJ1-2): SAVISQKPSRDICQRGTSLTIQCQVDSQVTMMFWYRQQPGQSLTLIATANQGSEATYESGFVIDKFPISRPNLTFSTLTVSNMSPEDSSIYLCSVADSNPRAIYGYTFGSGTRLTVV.

The genes are TRBV9 and TRBJ1-1; TRBD1 matches at 9 bases. CDR1 is SGDLS and CDR2 is YYNGEE in the germline V gene. V was clipped by 4 bases and J by 1 base; unmatched bases: 2. The CDR3 is 14 residues long. The chain's CDR3 is CASSRQGENTEAFF. In nucleotides, the CDR3 is TGTGCCAGCAGCAGACAGGGGGAGAACACTGAAGCTTTCTTT.

This clone was recorded once. CDR3 bases: TGTGCTAGTGGACGCGCCGGACTAGCGGTAAATACAGATACGCAGTATTTT. Translation: CASGRAGLAVNTDTQYF. The V gene is TRBV12-5, the J gene TRBJ2-3; 10 nucleotides agree with TRBD2. With V trimmed by 6 bases and J by 3 bases, 12 bases remained unmatched. Germline loops: CDR1 LGHNT, CDR2 FRNRAP. The CDR3 runs to 17 residues.

V usage is TRBV9 and J usage is TRBJ2-2; 7 bases are shared with TRBD1. Losses at the gene ends were 4 bases for V and 2 bases for J; bases not matched to a gene: 5. The CDR3 has 15 residues. Germline V lookup: CDR1 SGDLS, CDR2 YYNGEE. Written as DNA, the CDR3 is TGTGCCAGCAGCATCGGGACAGTTAACACCGGGGAGCTGTTTTTT. This sequence encodes CASSIGTVNTGELFF.

The count of this clone is one. The chain joins TRBV19 to TRBJ1-1; 7 nucleotides match TRBD1. Germline trimming cut 6 bases from V and 0 bases from J; bases unmatched to any gene: 10. Germline V gene sequence: CDR1 LNHDA, CDR2 SQIVND (reference sequence). This CDR3 is 16 amino acids long. DNA of the CDR3: TGTGCCAGTAGCCTACAGGGGACCCGCATGAACACTGAAGCTTTCTTT. Protein: CASSLQGTRMNTEAFF. Filled out from reference TRBV19 and TRBJ1-1, the complete variable domain reads DGGITQSPKYLFRKEGQNVTLSCEQNLNHDAMYWYRQDPGQGLRLIYYSQIVNDFQKGDIAEGYSVSREKKESFPLTVTSAQKNPTAFYLCASSLQGTRMNTEAFFGQGTRLTVV.

The V call is TRBV7-9, the J call TRBJ2-5, with 8 bases fitting TRBD1. Germline-derived CDR1 and CDR2 are SEHNR and FQNEAQ (reference sequence). V was clipped by 1 base and J by 4 bases; unmatched bases: 5. The CDR3 runs 15 residues. The CDR3 loop is CASSLVTGGGETQYF. CDR3 nucleotides: TGTGCCAGCAGCTTAGTAACAGGGGGAGGAGAGACCCAGTACTTC.

This rearrangement joins TRBV6-6 to TRBJ2-7; TRBD1 aligns across 7 bases. Germline V gives CDR1 MNHNY, CDR2 SVGAGI (reference sequence). The J segment lost 0 bases and the V segment lost 4 bases, leaving 0 bases of the junction unmatched. The CDR3 is 13 residues long. The CDR3 sequence: CASSWDSSYEQYV. Here the CDR3 DNA reads TGTGCCAGCAGTTGGGACAGCTCCTACGAGCAGTACGTC.

The chain has TRBV12-3 or TRBV12-4 and TRBJ2-7, with D possibly being TRBD1 (6 bases). The CDR3 is 13 amino acids. With 6 bases removed from V and 5 bases from J, the gap between germline ends came to 14 bases. CDR3 nucleotide sequence: TGTGCCAGCAGGACAGGAGCTGAGGACGAGCAGTACTTC. This codes for CASRTGAEDEQYF.

CDR3 region: CASSQLAGGSPFNTQYF. The DNA of the CDR3 is TGTGCCAGCAGCCAACTAGCGGGGGGCAGCCCTTTTAATACGCAGTATTTT. This rearrangement joins TRBV3-1 (or the pseudogene TRBV3-2) to TRBJ2-3, with 11 bases matching TRBD2. J lost 7 bases, V lost 2 bases, and 11 bases had no gene match. The germline CDR1 and CDR2 sequences are LGHDT and YNNKEL (reference sequence). This CDR3 has 17 residues.

The rearrangement uses TRBV19 and TRBJ2-6; 7 bases map to TRBD1. The CDR3 is 18 residues long. V trimming: 4 bases; J trimming: 0 bases; junction bases outside the gene matches: 9. Germline assignment: CDR1 LNHDA and CDR2 SQIVND (reference sequence). CDR3 nucleotide sequence: TGTGCCAGTAGTACTCCCTCCTGGGACAGCTCTGGGGCCAACGTCCTGACTTTC. This gives the protein CASSTPSWDSSGANVLTF.

J is TRBJ1-1 and V is TRBV7-9, with D perhaps TRBD1 (5 bases). The germline V gene has CDR1 SEHNR and CDR2 FQNEAQ (reference sequence). The CDR3 loop spans 16 amino acids. The V end was cut by 4 bases, the J end by 3 bases, with 18 bases between. CDR3 amino acids: CASSSWRDGLDTEAFF. The DNA for the CDR3 is TGTGCCAGCAGCTCTTGGCGGGACGGGCTTGACACTGAAGCTTTCTTT.

The chain joins TRBV6-6 to TRBJ2-1; the match to TRBD2 covers 10 bases. Germline-derived CDR1 and CDR2 are MNHNY and SVGAGI (reference sequence). V lost 7 bases to trimming and J lost 8 bases; unmatched junction nucleotides: 8. The CDR3 length is 14 residues. Here the CDR3 DNA reads TGTGCCAGCACCTATCGGACTAGCGGCGATGAGCAGTTCTTC. Translating it yields CASTYRTSGDEQFF.

This rearrangement joins TRBV2 to TRBJ2-6, with 7 nucleotides matching TRBD1. Losses at the gene ends were 6 bases for V and 2 bases for J; bases not matched to a gene: 1. The CDR3 extends over 14 amino acids. Germline CDR1 SNHLY, CDR2 FYNNEI. The CDR3, as DNA: TGTGCCAGCAGAGACAGGGCTGGGGCCAACGTCCTGACTTTC. Translation gives CASRDRAGANVLTF.

The chain employs TRBV7-2 and TRBJ2-1; 13 nucleotides agree with TRBD2. CDR1 is SGHTA, CDR2 FQGNSA, per germline. The CDR3 covers 17 residues. V shed 5 bases and J 0 bases; nucleotides not matched to a gene: 4. CDR3: CASSLRTSGSSYNEQFF. The DNA for the CDR3 is TGTGCCAGCAGCCTGCGGACTAGCGGGAGCTCCTACAATGAGCAGTTCTTC.

This clone was counted between two and nine times. The chain is built from TRBV19 and TRBJ1-2; no clear D gene. CDR3 length equals 15 residues. The V gene's germline CDR1 is LNHDA and CDR2 SQIVND (reference sequence). Trimming cost V 2 bases and J 7 bases, with 17 bases left between them. CDR3 loop: CASSIPSSPVFGYTF. The CDR3 nucleotides read TGTGCCAGTAGTATACCAAGTAGCCCAGTATTTGGCTACACCTTC.

The rearrangement joins TRBV2 to TRBJ2-1, with 10 bases identical to TRBD1. The CDR3 has 15 residues. The V and J ends lost 6 bases and 3 bases, in that order; junction bases with no gene match: 5. CDR1 is SNHLY, CDR2 FYNNEI, per germline. This chain's CDR3 is CASSYWTGGYNEQFF. The CDR3 nucleotides are TGTGCCAGCAGCTATTGGACAGGGGGCTACAATGAGCAGTTCTTC.

The J gene is TRBJ2-2, the V gene TRBV4-3; 12 bases are shared with TRBD2. The CDR3 runs to 17 residues. V shed 3 bases and J 5 bases; nucleotides not matched to a gene: 7. CDR1 LGHNA and CDR2 YSLEER come from the germline V gene. The CDR3 DNA follows: TGCGCCAGCAGCCAGACTAGCGGGGGATTTAGAACCGGGGAGCTGTTTTTT. Amino acid sequence: CASSQTSGGFRTGELFF.

The chain combines TRBV15 with TRBJ2-7; 8 bases are a match to TRBD1. Germline V gene lookup returns CDR1 LNHNV and CDR2 YYDKDF (reference sequence). Trimming took 3 bases from V and 2 from J; bases not matched to a gene: 3. The CDR3 length is 14 residues. The CDR3 DNA reads as TGTGCCACCAGCAGCAGGACAGGGCCCTACGAGCAGTACTTC. Translated: CATSSRTGPYEQYF.

The gene calls are TRBV5-1 and TRBJ2-1, with a weak D call TRBD1 (5 bases). There are 13 residues in the CDR3. Trimming took 2 bases from V and 9 from J, leaving 12 bases between them. CDR1 and CDR2 (germline): SGHRS, YFSETQ. The CDR3 DNA is TGCGCCAGCAGCTTACGAGACAGAAGTGAGCAGTTCTTC. Its protein product is CASSLRDRSEQFF. Using reference TRBV5-1 and TRBJ2-1 for the parts outside the CDR3, the full variable domain is KAGVTQTPRYLIKTRGQQVTLSCSPISGHRSVSWYQQTPGQGLQFLFEYFSETQRNKGNFPGRFSGRQFSNSRSEMNVSTLELGDSALYLCASSLRDRSEQFFGPGTRLTVL.